Below, one T cell receptor beta chain is given with its context. The same CDR3 arises from other DNA sequences in this sample as well. This sample was taken from a study of blood T cell repertoires in COVID-19. Method: immunoSEQ multiplex PCR; TCRdb's copy keeps in-frame clones and lacks some. The profile covers 150,000 to 200,000 clones, with 80% to 90% appearing a single time and over 0.7% taken by the ten largest. Germline V gene data show CDR1 as KGHSH and CDR2 as LQKENI. This CDR3 contains 13 residues. The V end lost 4 bases, the J end lost 2 bases, and 8 bases lay between the germline ends. The TCR originated in a woman between 18 and 30 years old who had recovered from COVID-19. The specimen was peripheral blood. The V gene is TRBV18, the J gene TRBJ1-1; D not certain. The CDR3 DNA follows: TGTGCCAGCTCACGGCAGGTTAACACTGAAGCTTTCTTT. Translated: CASSRQVNTEAFF.